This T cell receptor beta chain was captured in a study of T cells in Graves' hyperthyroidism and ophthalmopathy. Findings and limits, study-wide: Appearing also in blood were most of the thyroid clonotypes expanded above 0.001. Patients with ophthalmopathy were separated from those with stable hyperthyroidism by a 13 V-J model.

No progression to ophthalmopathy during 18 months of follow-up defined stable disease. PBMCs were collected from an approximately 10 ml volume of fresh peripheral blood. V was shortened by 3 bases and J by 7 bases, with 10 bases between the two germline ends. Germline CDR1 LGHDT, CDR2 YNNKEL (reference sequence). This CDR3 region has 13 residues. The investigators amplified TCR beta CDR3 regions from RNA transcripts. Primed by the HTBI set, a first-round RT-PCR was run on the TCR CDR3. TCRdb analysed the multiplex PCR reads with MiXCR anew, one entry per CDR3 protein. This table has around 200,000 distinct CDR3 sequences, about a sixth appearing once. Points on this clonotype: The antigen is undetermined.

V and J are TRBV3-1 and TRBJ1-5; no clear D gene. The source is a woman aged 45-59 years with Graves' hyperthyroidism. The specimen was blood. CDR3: CASSQDDKQPQHF. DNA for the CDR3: TGTGCCAGCAGCCAGGATGACAAGCAGCCCCAGCATTTT.